This section outlines one T cell receptor beta chain sequence together with its context. The antigen remains unidentified. The data were taken from a study of T cells after yellow fever vaccination. Whole-study results and caveats: Detected again after the booster were most primary-vaccination clones, at almost 97% CD4 and about 89% CD8. It was a small share of clonotypes that appeared in both CD4 and CD8 compartments.

Per germline, CDR1 SNHLY and CDR2 FYNNEI. V lost 6 bases to trimming and J lost 1 base; unmatched junction nucleotides: 5. The CDR3 is made up of 14 amino acids. Template-switching 5'RACE yielded the TCR cDNA; a universal primer site and UMIs were added in the process. One entry per CDR3 protein, called by TCRdb with MiXCR from the 5' RACE reads. The sample lists some 560,000 distinct CDR3 sequences, about a sixth occurring once. This clonotype was sampled from a man between 18 and 29 years old who received the YFV17D yellow fever vaccine. V is TRBV2 and J is TRBJ1-2, with TRBD1 matching 7 bases. The material was PBMCs, obtained 5 days after the first yellow fever vaccination. CDR3 protein: CASRTGIFNYGYTF. The CDR3 nucleotides are TGTGCCAGCAGGACAGGGATCTTTAACTATGGCTACACCTTC.